Listed below are T cell receptor beta chains from one sample, sequenced in a study of blood T cell repertoires in COVID-19. The table came from immunoSEQ multiplex PCR; TCRdb's copy has only in-frame clones and leaves some out. This sample has a few hundred thousand clones, with roughly nine tenths found just once. Sequenced input: peripheral blood. These receptors all stem from a man in his 60s who had recovered from COVID-19. Each CDR3 is given with its conserved first and last residue. Fields, in order: clone size, CDR3 length, J gene, V gene, CDR3 protein. Clone size is shown for a subset of rows, as once, few, many or a class of expanded clone.

clone size: NA; CDR3 length: 15; J gene: TRBJ2-3; V gene: TRBV9; CDR3 protein: CASSVSGGITDTQYF
clone size: NA; CDR3 length: 17; J gene: TRBJ2-1; V gene: TRBV7-2; CDR3 protein: CASSLAQFGGKYNEQFF
clone size: NA; CDR3 length: 17; J gene: TRBJ2-1; V gene: TRBV9; CDR3 protein: CASSVEHWVSGGYEQFF
clone size: NA; CDR3 length: 16; J gene: TRBJ2-3; V gene: TRBV5-1; CDR3 protein: CASSLEGGVAGDTQYF
clone size: NA; CDR3 length: 14; J gene: TRBJ1-5; V gene: TRBV7-2; CDR3 protein: CASSFQGSNQPQHF
clone size: NA; CDR3 length: 11; J gene: TRBJ2-1; V gene: TRBV6-6; CDR3 protein: CASRRTGEQFF
clone size: NA; CDR3 length: 18; J gene: TRBJ2-3; V gene: TRBV3-1/TRBV3-2; CDR3 protein: CASSQDWRRGGSTDTQYF
clone size: NA; CDR3 length: 12; J gene: TRBJ2-7; V gene: TRBV27; CDR3 protein: CASRTGQGWQYF
clone size: NA; CDR3 length: 14; J gene: TRBJ2-1; V gene: TRBV6-5; CDR3 protein: CASTEAGSLTEQFF
clone size: NA; CDR3 length: 17; J gene: TRBJ2-3; V gene: TRBV19; CDR3 protein: CASSSQPGQGYTDTQYF
clone size: NA; CDR3 length: 15; J gene: TRBJ1-1; V gene: TRBV6-5; CDR3 protein: CASSYSSGMNTEAFF
clone size: NA; CDR3 length: 16; J gene: TRBJ2-3; V gene: TRBV4-1; CDR3 protein: CASSQLQGVSTDTQYF
clone size: NA; CDR3 length: 17; J gene: TRBJ2-7; V gene: TRBV27; CDR3 protein: CASSNGTSGGNLYEQYF
clone size: NA; CDR3 length: 17; J gene: TRBJ1-6; V gene: TRBV6-6; CDR3 protein: CASSPTPGTERNSPLHF
clone size: NA; CDR3 length: 18; J gene: TRBJ2-3; V gene: TRBV15; CDR3 protein: CATSRVPGLAWGTDTQYF
clone size: NA; CDR3 length: 10; J gene: TRBJ2-1; V gene: TRBV29-1; CDR3 protein: CSVGGHEQFF
clone size: NA; CDR3 length: 16; J gene: TRBJ1-2; V gene: TRBV9; CDR3 protein: CASSFYDRGSNYGYTF
clone size: few; CDR3 length: 13; J gene: TRBJ1-1; V gene: TRBV2; CDR3 protein: CASSLQVNTEAFF
clone size: once; CDR3 length: 21; J gene: TRBJ2-3; V gene: TRBV14; CDR3 protein: CASSQDGRDRQGATRTDTQYF
clone size: NA; CDR3 length: 11; J gene: TRBJ2-7; V gene: TRBV20-1; CDR3 protein: CSASNQYEQYF
clone size: NA; CDR3 length: 19; J gene: TRBJ2-6; V gene: TRBV7-9; CDR3 protein: CASSLVSGGQHSGANVLTF
clone size: NA; CDR3 length: 14; J gene: TRBJ1-3; V gene: TRBV7-3; CDR3 protein: CASSDSSSGNTIYF
clone size: NA; CDR3 length: 14; J gene: TRBJ1-4; V gene: TRBV5-1; CDR3 protein: CASSSGQGGEKLFF